This T cell receptor (beta chain) was profiled in a study of T cells after yellow fever vaccination. This CDR3 spans 16 amino acids. Germline assignment: CDR1 LNHNV and CDR2 YYDKDF (reference sequence). TCRdb redid the calling of the 5' RACE reads with MiXCR, one entry per CDR3 protein. The data show some 600,000 distinct CDR3 sequences, 17% seen once. This clonotype has just a few counts. Its ends do not fully match the called genes, so a read error is possible. The receptor was derived from a man between 18 and 29 years old who received the YFV17D yellow fever vaccine. J is TRBJ2-5 and V is TRBV15; 9 bases map to TRBD2. The source material was PBMCs, sampled 5 to 6 days after the first yellow fever vaccination. The CDR3 DNA reads as TGTGCCACCAGCAGAGAGAGGACTAGCGTAGGAGAGGCCCAGTACTTC. Translated: CATSRERTSVGEAQYF.